This TCR beta chain was sequenced for a study of CD8 T cells in ankylosing spondylitis. TCRdb re-analysed the 5' RACE reads in MiXCR, keeping a single row per CDR3 protein. The table shows roughly 670,000 distinct CDR3 sequences, with around 20% occurring only once. Study-level points and caveats: A TCR beta motif of several highly homologous variants appeared characteristic of ankylosing spondylitis blood. Some of the motif variants had earlier been found in reactive arthritis patients' fluid and blood. Researchers reportedly found disease-linked clones significantly enriched in matched ankylosing spondylitis synovial fluid.

This clonotype was observed a handful of times. Its antigen is undetermined. The specimen was blood, either unsorted or a sorted T cell fraction (not recorded which). The receptor was isolated from a male donor with ankylosing spondylitis.

The CDR3 region is CSVDLAGSFTGELFF. The CDR3 bases are TGCAGCGTTGATTTAGCGGGGTCCTTCACCGGGGAGCTGTTTTTT. The rearrangement links TRBV29-1 to TRBJ2-2; TRBD2 aligns across 8 bases. Germline trimming cut 3 bases from V and 4 bases from J; bases unmatched to any gene: 7. The germline gives CDR1 SQVTM, CDR2 ANQGSEA. The CDR3 is 15 residues long.